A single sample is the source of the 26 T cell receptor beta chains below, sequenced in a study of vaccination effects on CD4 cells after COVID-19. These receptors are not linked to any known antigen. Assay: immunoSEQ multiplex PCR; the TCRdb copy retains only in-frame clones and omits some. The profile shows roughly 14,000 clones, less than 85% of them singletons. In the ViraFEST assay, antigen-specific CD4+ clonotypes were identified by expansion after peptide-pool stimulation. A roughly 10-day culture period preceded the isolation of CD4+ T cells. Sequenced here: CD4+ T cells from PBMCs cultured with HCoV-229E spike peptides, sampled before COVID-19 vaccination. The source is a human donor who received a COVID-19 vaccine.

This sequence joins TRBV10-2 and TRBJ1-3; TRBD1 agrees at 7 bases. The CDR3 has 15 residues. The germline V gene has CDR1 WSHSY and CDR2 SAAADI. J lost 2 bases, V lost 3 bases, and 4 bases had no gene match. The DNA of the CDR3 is TGCGCCAGCAGTGACCAACAGGGGACTGGAAACACCATATATTTT. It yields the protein CASSDQQGTGNTIYF.

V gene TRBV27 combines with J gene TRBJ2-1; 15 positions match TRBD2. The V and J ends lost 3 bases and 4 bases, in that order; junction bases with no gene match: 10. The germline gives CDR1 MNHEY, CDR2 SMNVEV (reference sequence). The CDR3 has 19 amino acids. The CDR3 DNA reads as TGTGCCAGCAGTTTGACGGGACTAGCGGGGGGAACATCTTACAATGAGCAGTTCTTC. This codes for CASSLTGLAGGTSYNEQFF.

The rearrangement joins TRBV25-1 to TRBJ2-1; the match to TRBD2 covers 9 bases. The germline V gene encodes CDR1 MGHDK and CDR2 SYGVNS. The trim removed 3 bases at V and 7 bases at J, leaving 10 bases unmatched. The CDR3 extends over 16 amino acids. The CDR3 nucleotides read TGTGCCAGCAGTGAGCGGGCGGGAGGGCCATGGAATGAGCAGTTCTTC. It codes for CASSERAGGPWNEQFF.

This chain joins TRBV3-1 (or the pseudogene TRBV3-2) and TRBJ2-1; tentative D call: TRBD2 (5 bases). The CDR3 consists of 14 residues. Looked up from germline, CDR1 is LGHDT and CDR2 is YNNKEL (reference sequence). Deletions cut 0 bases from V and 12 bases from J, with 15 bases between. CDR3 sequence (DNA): TGTGCCAGCAGCCAAGAAGTGGCTAGCCAAGCGCAGTTCTTC. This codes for CASSQEVASQAQFF.

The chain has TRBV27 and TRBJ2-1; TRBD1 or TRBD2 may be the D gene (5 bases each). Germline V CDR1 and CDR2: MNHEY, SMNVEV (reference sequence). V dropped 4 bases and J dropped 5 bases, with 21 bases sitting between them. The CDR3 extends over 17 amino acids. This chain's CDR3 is CASSSDPGHGHHNEQFF. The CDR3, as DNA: TGTGCCAGCAGTTCTGACCCGGGGCATGGACACCACAATGAGCAGTTCTTC.

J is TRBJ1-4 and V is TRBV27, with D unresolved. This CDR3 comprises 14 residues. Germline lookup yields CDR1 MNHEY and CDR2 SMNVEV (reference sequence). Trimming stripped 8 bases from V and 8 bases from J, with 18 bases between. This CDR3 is CASGFTRVGEKLFF. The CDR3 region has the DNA TGTGCCAGCGGATTTACTCGGGTTGGCGAAAAACTGTTTTTT. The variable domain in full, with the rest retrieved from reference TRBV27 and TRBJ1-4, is EAQVTQNPRYLITVTGKKLTVTCSQNMNHEYMSWYRQDPGLGLRQIYYSMNVEVTDKGDVPEGYKVSRKEKRNFPLILESPSPNQTSLYFCASGFTRVGEKLFFGSGTQLSVL.

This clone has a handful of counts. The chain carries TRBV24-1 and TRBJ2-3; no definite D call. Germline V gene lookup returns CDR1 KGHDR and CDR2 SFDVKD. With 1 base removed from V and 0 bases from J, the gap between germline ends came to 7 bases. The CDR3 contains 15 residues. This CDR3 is CATSDFAVSTDTQYF. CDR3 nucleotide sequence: TGTGCCACCAGTGATTTTGCAGTTAGCACAGATACGCAGTATTTT.

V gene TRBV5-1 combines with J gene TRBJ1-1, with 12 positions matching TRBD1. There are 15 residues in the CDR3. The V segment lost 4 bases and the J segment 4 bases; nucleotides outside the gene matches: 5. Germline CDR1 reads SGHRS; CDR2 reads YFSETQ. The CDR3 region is CASSGVGQGATEAFF. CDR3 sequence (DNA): TGCGCCAGCAGCGGGGTGGGACAGGGGGCCACTGAAGCTTTCTTT.

DNA of the CDR3: TGTGCCAGCAGTGTACGACAGGGGGCGGGAGGTGAGCAGTTCTTC. Its protein product is CASSVRQGAGGEQFF. The V call is TRBV2, the J call TRBJ2-1; 10 positions agree with TRBD1. CDR3 length: 15 amino acids. Germline values: CDR1 SNHLY, CDR2 FYNNEI. V shed 4 bases, J shed 9 bases, and the junction held 9 bases outside the gene matches.

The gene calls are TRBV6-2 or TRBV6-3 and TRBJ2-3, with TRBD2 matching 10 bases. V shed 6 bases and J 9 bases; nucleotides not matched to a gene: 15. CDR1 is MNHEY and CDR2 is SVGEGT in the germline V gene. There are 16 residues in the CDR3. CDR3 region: CASSQPYSGGRPTQYF. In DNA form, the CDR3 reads TGTGCCAGCAGCCAACCATATAGCGGGGGGCGCCCAACGCAGTATTTT.

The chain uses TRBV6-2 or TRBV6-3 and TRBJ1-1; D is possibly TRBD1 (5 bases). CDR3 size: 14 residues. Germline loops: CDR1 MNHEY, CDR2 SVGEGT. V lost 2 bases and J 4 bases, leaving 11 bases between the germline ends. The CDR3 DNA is TGTGCCAGCAGTTACGGGTCAGGGCGCACTGAAGCTTTCTTT. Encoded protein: CASSYGSGRTEAFF.

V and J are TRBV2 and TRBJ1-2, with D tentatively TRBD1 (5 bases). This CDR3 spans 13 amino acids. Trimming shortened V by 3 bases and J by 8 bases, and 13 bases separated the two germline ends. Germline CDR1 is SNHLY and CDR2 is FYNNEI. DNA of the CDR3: TGTGCCAGCAGTGAGGGGGGGAAGCTCGGCTACACCTTC. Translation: CASSEGGKLGYTF. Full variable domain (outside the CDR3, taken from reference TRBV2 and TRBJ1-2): EPEVTQTPSHQVTQMGQEVILRCVPISNHLYFYWYRQILGQKVEFLVSFYNNEISEKSEIFDDQFSVERPDGSNFTLKIRSTKLEDSAMYFCASSEGGKLGYTFGSGTRLTVV.

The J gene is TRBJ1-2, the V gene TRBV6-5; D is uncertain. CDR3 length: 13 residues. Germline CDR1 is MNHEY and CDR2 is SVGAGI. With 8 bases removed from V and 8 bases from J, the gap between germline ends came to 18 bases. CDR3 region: CASGKTPSGGYTF. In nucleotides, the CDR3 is TGTGCCAGCGGAAAGACACCTTCTGGGGGCTACACCTTC.

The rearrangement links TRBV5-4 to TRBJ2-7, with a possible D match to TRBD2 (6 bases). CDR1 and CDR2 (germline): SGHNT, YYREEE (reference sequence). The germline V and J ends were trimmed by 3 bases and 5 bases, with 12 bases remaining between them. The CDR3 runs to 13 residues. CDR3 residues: CASSSRETNEQYF. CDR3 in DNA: TGTGCCAGCAGCTCGCGGGAAACGAACGAGCAGTACTTC.

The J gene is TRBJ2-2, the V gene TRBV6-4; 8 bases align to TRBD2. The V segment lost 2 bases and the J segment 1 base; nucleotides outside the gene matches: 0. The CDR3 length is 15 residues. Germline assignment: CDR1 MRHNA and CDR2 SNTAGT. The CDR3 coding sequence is TGTGCCAGCAGTGACAGCGGGGGGAACACCGGGGAGCTGTTTTTT. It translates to CASSDSGGNTGELFF.

The CDR3: CASSLSTGRRGGNQPQHF. In DNA, the CDR3 is TGTGCCAGCAGCTTATCGACAGGGAGGCGCGGCGGCAATCAGCCCCAGCATTTT. The rearrangement links TRBV4-2 to TRBJ1-5; 7 bases agree with TRBD1. The V gene's germline CDR1 is LGHNA and CDR2 YNFKEQ. The J segment lost 2 bases and the V segment lost 5 bases, leaving 15 bases of the junction unmatched. The CDR3 is made up of 18 amino acids.

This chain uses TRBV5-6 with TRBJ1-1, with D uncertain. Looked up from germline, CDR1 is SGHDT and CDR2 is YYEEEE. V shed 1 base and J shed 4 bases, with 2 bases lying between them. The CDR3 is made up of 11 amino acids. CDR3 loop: CASSLRTEAFF. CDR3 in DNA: TGTGCCAGCAGCTTGCGCACTGAAGCTTTCTTT.

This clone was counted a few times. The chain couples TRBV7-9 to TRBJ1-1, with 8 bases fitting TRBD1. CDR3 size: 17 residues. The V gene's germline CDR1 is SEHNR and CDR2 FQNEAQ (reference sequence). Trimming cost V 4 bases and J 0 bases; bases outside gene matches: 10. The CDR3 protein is CASSWRTGRGVNTEAFF. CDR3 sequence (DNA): TGTGCCAGCAGCTGGAGGACAGGGCGAGGGGTGAACACTGAAGCTTTCTTT.

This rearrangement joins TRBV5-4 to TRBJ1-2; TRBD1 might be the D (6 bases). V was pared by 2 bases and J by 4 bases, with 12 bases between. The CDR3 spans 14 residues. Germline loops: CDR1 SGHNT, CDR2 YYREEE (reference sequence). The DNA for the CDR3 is TGTGCCAGCAGCTTAGGGGGACAAGCCTATGGCTACACCTTC. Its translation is CASSLGGQAYGYTF.

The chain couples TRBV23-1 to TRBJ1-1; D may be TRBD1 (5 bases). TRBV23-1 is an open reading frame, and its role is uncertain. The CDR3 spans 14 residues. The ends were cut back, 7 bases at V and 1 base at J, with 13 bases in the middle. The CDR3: CASTPPGPNTEAFF. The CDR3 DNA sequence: TGCGCCAGCACGCCTCCGGGGCCGAACACTGAAGCTTTCTTT.

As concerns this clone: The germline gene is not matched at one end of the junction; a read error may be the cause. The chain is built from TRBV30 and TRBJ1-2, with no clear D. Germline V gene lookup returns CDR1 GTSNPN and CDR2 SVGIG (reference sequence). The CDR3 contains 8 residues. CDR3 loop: CALSGYTF. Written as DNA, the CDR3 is TGTGCCTTGAGTGGCTACACCTTC.

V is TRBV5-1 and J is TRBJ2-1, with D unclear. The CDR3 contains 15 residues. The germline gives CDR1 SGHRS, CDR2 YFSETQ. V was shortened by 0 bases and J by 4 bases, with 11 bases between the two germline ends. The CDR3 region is CASSLEDNLYNEQFF. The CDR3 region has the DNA TGCGCCAGCAGCTTGGAGGATAACTTATACAATGAGCAGTTCTTC.

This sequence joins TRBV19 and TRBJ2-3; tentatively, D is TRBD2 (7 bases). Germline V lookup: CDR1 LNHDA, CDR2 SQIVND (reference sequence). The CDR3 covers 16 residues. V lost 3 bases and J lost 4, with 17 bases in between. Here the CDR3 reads CASSMMVGGPADTQYF. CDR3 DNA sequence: TGTGCCAGTAGTATGATGGTGGGGGGGCCGGCAGATACGCAGTATTTT. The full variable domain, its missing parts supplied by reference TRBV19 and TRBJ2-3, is DGGITQSPKYLFRKEGQNVTLSCEQNLNHDAMYWYRQDPGQGLRLIYYSQIVNDFQKGDIAEGYSVSREKKESFPLTVTSAQKNPTAFYLCASSMMVGGPADTQYFGPGTRLTVL.

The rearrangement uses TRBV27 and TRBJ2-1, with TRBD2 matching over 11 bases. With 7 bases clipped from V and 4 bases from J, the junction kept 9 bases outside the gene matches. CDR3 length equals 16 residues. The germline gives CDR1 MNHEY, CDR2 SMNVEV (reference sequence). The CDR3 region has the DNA TGTGCCAGCACACAACCCGGGACTAGCGGTTACAATGAGCAGTTCTTC. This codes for CASTQPGTSGYNEQFF.

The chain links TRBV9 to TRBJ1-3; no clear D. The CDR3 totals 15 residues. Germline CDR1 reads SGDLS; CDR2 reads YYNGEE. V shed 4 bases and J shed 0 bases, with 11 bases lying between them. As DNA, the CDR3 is TGTGCCAGCAGCCCCGCAGCGATCTCTGGAAACACCATATATTTT. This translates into CASSPAAISGNTIYF. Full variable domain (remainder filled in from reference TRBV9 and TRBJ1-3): DSGVTQTPKHLITATGQRVTLRCSPRSGDLSVYWYQQSLDQGLQFLIQYYNGEERAKGNILERFSAQQFPDLHSELNLSSLELGDSALYFCASSPAAISGNTIYFGEGSWLTVV.

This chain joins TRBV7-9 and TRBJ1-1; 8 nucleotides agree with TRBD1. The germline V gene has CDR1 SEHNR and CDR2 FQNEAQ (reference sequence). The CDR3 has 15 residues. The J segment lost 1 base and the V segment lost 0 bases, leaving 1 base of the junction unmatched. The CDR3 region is CASSLAGTGNTEAFF. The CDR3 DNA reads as TGTGCCAGCAGCTTAGCGGGGACAGGGAACACTGAAGCTTTCTTT.